The clone carrying this T cell receptor beta chain was recorded at least ten times. Its antigen remains unidentified. This sample was taken from a study of blood T cells in healthy people across ages. Every sample yielded at least 6.5 million isolated PBMCs. PCR was performed a second time for 7 to 11 cycles using a sample-barcoded 5' primer and a J-beta primer mix. A minimum of 2.5 million CDR3-containing paired-end reads was obtained for each sample. One entry per CDR3 protein results from TCRdb running MiXCR on the 5' RACE reads. The table records approximately 810,000 distinct CDR3 sequences, around 28% of them present only once. Broader study findings: The percentage of naive T cells correlated strongly with TCR beta diversity. Donor CMV status was unknown, possibly confounding expanded clonotype changes.

This sequence was found in a woman older than 75 in good health. Source material: blood.

This CDR3 is CASSQTGGTPDTQYF. DNA for the CDR3: TGTGCCAGCAGCCAAACAGGTGGGACGCCAGATACGCAGTATTTT. The V and J genes are TRBV4-2 and TRBJ2-3, with D perhaps TRBD1 or TRBD2 (5 bases each). The CDR3 runs 15 residues. Germline CDR1 LGHNA, CDR2 YNFKEQ. V lost 2 bases and J lost 4, with 13 bases in between.